This note documents a single T cell receptor beta chain sequence. Antigen: not known. The sample belongs to a study of cytomegalovirus exposure and HLA in healthy donors. Study outcomes and limitations: The study recorded 164 TCR beta chains that were cytomegalovirus-associated. A later analysis found first-cohort TCR clusters tended to co-occur in the 120 validation repertoires.

Produced via immunoSEQ multiplex PCR; TCRdb's table is partial and in-frame only. The repertoire consists of roughly 50,000 clones, with approximately 89% occurring once and the leading ten covering roughly 8%. V lost 1 base and J 0 bases, leaving 10 bases between the germline ends. This CDR3 has 16 residues. The germline V gene has CDR1 MNHNY and CDR2 SVGAGI (reference sequence). The chain couples TRBV6-6 to TRBJ1-5; no definite D call. Sequencing was performed on PBMCs. This sequence was found in a young woman in good health and CMV-seropositive. As DNA, the CDR3 is TGTGCCAGCAGTTACTATGAGGCGTATAGCAATCAGCCCCAGCATTTT. Residues: CASSYYEAYSNQPQHF.